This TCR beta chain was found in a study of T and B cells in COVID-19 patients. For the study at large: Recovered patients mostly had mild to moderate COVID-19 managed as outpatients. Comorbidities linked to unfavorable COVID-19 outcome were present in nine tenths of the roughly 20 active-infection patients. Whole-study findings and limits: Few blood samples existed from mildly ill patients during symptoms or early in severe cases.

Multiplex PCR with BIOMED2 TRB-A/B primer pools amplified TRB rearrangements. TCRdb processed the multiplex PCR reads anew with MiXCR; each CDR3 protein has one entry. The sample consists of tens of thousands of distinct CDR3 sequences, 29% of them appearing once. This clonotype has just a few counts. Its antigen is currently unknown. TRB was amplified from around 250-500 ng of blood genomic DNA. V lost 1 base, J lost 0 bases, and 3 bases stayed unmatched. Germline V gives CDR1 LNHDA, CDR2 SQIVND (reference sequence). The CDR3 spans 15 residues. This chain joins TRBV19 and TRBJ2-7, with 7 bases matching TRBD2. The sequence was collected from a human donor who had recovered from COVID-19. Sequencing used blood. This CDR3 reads CASSIAGGLSYEQYF. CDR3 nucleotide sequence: TGTGCCAGTAGTATAGCGGGAGGCCTCTCCTACGAGCAGTACTTC.